This T cell receptor (beta chain) was recovered during a study of blood T cell repertoires in COVID-19 (dated by TCRdb to the early 2020s). Background on the whole study: Collaborator samples came from the United States, Italy and Spain and covered acute and convalescent phases of COVID-19. The prospective study material was composed of cDNA or gDNA derived from T cells, B-cell-depleted T cells, or PBMCs. Deeply sampled blood TCRbeta repertoires from subjects exposed to, actively infected with, or recovered from COVID-19 were included in the dataset. A freely available public database, intended as a resource for researchers studying the immune response to SARS-CoV-2, is where the repertoires were released. The samples were drawn from the first 160 participants of the ongoing ImmuneRACE study and from some 1,300 subjects provided by 6 global collaborators. A de-identified subject ID, COVID-19 status, age in years and sex were almost always included in the sample metadata. HLA class I and class II types, where available, came from metadata supplied by the sample provider rather than from assay-based typing. On the study overall, not on this receptor specifically: The amount of clinical and demographic metadata varied by source and participant and was provided uncurated.

Collaborating institutions collected whole blood in K2EDTA tubes following their own protocols. For TCRbeta analysis, collaborators shipped samples in one of three forms: frozen whole blood, isolated PBMCs, or DNA extracted from either of those sample types. The CDR3 numbers 15 residues from cysteine through phenylalanine. Just CDR3 DNA is preserved here, 45 bases in frame from base 1. Trimming removed 1 base from V and 1 base from J; the gene matches leave 4 bases unexplained. Looking up the germline V gene (reference sequence) yields CDR1 LNHDA and CDR2 SQIVND. The immunoSEQ Assay, a bias-controlled multiplex PCR, was used to amplify TCRbeta CDR3 regions from genomic DNA. Turning to the authors' computational methods: The number of nucleated cells in each sample was estimated by amplification of reference gene primers within the assay. Sequence reads were collapsed and filtered to measure the absolute abundance of every unique TCRbeta CDR3 rearrangement. For each sample, productive Simpson clonality was calculated as the square root of Simpson's diversity index over productive rearrangements. The source is immuneACCESS, and TCRdb retained only in-frame sequences with V and J called. Part of the clones is not carried over; for the studies checked, unresolved V genes explain less than half of this, and the remainder is unexplained. Clone size and the V and J calls come from that table; the DNA yielded D and trimming. The sample profile shows tens of thousands of clones; 88% of them were found once. About 5% of the sample belongs to the ten largest clones.

About this clone: Its antigen is still unknown. No much larger clone exists at a distance of one base, and base qualities are not known.

The TCR was taken from a human donor in a cohort sampled during active COVID-19. The V gene is TRBV19 and the J gene is TRBJ2-7; TRBD2 matches 7 bases in the middle. Sequencing used peripheral blood. The CDR3 reads CASSIVGTTSYEQYF. The nucleotides are TGTGCCAGTAGTATAGTCGGGACTACTTCCTACGAGCAGTACTTC.